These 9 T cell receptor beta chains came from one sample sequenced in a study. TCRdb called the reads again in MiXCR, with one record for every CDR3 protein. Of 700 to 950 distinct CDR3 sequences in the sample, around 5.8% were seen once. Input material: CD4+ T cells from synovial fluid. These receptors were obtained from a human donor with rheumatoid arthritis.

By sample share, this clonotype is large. CDR3: CASSLGRDTEAFF. In DNA, the CDR3 is TGCGCCAGCAGCCTTGGACGAGATACTGAAGCTTTCTTT. The chain recombines TRBV5-1 with TRBJ1-1; D is undetermined. The CDR3 loop spans 13 amino acids. Trimming pared 4 bases from V and 5 bases from J, leaving 12 bases between. CDR1 and CDR2 from the germline V gene are SGHRS and YFSETQ.

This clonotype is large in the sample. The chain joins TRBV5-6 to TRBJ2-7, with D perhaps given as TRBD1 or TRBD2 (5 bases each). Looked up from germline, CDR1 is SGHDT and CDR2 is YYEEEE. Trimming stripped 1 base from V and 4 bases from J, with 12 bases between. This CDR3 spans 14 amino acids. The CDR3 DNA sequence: TGTGCCAGCAGCTTGCCGGGGCTGGGATACGAGCAGTACTTC. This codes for CASSLPGLGYEQYF.

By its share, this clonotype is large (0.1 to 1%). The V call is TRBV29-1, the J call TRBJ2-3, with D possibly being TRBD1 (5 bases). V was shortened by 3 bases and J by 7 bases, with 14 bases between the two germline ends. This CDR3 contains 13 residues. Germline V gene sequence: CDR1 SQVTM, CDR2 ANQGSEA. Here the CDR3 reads CSVEGRARNTQYF. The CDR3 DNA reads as TGCAGCGTTGAGGGCAGGGCCCGGAATACGCAGTATTTT.

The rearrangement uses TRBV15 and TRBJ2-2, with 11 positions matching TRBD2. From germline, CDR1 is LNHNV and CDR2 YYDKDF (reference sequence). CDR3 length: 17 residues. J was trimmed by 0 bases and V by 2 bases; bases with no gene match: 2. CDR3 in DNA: TGTGCCACCAGCAGAACTAGCGGGGGTACGAACACCGGGGAGCTGTTTTTT. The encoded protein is CATSRTSGGTNTGELFF.

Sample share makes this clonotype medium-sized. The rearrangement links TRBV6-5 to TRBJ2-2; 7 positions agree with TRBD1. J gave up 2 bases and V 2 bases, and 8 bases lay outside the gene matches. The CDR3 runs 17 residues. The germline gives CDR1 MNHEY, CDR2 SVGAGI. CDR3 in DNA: TGTGCCAGCAGTTACAGATACGGGACAGACAACACCGGGGAGCTGTTTTTT. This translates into CASSYRYGTDNTGELFF.

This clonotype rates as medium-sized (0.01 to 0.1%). Here the CDR3 reads CASSIRSGNRETQYF. The DNA of the CDR3 is TGTGCCAGTAGTATACGTAGCGGGAACCGAGAGACCCAGTACTTC. The rearrangement links TRBV19 to TRBJ2-5, with TRBD2 matching 8 bases. This CDR3 comprises 15 residues. The germline V gene has CDR1 LNHDA and CDR2 SQIVND (reference sequence). V gave up 2 bases and J gave up 4 bases; unmatched junction bases: 6.

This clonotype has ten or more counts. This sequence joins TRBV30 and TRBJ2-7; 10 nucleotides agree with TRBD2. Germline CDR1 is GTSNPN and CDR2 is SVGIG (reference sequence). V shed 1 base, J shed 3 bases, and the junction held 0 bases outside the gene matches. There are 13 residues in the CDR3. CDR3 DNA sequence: TGTGCCTGGAGTGGGACTAGCGGCTACGAGCAGTACTTC. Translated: CAWSGTSGYEQYF.

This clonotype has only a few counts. The CDR3 DNA sequence: TGTGCCAGCAGCCGAGGGACTAGCGCCAGAGAGATAACAGATACGCAGTATTTT. This translates into CASSRGTSAREITDTQYF. The chain uses TRBV11-3 and TRBJ2-3, with TRBD2 matching over 10 bases. Unmatched junction bases numbered 14, after V lost 5 bases and J lost 3 bases. The CDR3 extends over 18 amino acids. CDR1 and CDR2 from the germline V gene are SGHNT and YENEEA.

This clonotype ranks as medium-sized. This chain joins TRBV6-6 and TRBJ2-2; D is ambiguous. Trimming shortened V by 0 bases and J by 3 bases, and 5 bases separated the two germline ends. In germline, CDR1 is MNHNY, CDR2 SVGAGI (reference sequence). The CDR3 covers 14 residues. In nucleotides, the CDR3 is TGTGCCAGCAGTTACTCTACGGACACCGGGGAGCTGTTTTTT. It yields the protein CASSYSTDTGELFF.